This TCR beta chain comes out of a study of shared clonotypes between healthy human individuals. There are 15 residues in the CDR3. Trimming removed 2 bases from V and 4 bases from J; junction bases left unmatched: 4. CDR1 MNHNS and CDR2 SASEGT come from the germline V gene. Sequencing used immunoSEQ multiplex PCR; TCRdb keeps in-frame clones, though not all of them. The sample yields 730,000 or so clones, about two thirds seen once. The TCR was taken from a woman in her twenties or thirties in good health. The sample comprised memory CD4+ T cells sorted from blood. Described subset: CD45RA-negative fraction. The chain recombines TRBV6-1 with TRBJ1-5; 8 bases line up with TRBD1. The CDR3 here is CASSELYRGNQPQHF. The CDR3 nucleotides are TGTGCCAGCAGTGAACTGTACAGGGGGAATCAGCCCCAGCATTTT.